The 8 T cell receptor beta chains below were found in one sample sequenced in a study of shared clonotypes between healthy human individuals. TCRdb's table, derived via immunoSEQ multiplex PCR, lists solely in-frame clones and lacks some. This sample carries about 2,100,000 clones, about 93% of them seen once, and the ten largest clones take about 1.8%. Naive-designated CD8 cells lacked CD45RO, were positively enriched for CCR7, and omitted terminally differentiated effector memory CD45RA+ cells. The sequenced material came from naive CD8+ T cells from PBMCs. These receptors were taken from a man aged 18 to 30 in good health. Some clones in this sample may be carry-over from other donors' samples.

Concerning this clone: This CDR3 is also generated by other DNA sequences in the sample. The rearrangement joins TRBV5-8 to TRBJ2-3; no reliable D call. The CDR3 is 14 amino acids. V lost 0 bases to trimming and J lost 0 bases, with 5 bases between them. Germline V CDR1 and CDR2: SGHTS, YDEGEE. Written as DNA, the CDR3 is TGTGCCAGCAGCTTGGGGGGAAGCACAGATACGCAGTATTTT. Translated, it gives CASSLGGSTDTQYF.

Written as DNA, the CDR3 is TGTGCCAGCAGCTTTTCAAGCGACCCCTACGAGCAGTACTTC. Translating gives CASSFSSDPYEQYF. V is TRBV7-9 and J is TRBJ2-7; D is uncertain. Trimming stripped 3 bases from V and 2 bases from J, with 11 bases between. Germline values: CDR1 SEHNR, CDR2 FQNEAQ (reference sequence). There are 14 residues in the CDR3. Variable domain in full (rest from reference TRBV7-9 and TRBJ2-7): DTGVSQNPRHKITKRGQNVTFRCDPISEHNRLYWYRQTLGQGPEFLTYFQNEAQLEKSRLLSDRFSAERPKGSFSTLEIQRTEQGDSAMYLCASSFSSDPYEQYFGPGTRLTVT.

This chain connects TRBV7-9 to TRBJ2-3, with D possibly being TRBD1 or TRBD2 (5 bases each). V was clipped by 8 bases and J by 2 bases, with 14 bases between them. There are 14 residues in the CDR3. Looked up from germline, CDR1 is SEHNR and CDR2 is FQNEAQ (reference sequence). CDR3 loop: CASRDGKPTDTQYF. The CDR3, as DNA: TGTGCCAGCCGGGACGGAAAACCCACAGATACGCAGTATTTT.

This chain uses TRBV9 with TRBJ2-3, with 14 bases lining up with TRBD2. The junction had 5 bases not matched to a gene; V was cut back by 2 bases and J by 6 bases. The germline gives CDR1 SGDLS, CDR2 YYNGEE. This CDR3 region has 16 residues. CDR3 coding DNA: TGTGCCAGCAGCGTGGGACTAGCGGGAGATCTGGATACGCAGTATTTT. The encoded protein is CASSVGLAGDLDTQYF. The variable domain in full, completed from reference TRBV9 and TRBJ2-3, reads DSGVTQTPKHLITATGQRVTLRCSPRSGDLSVYWYQQSLDQGLQFLIQYYNGEERAKGNILERFSAQQFPDLHSELNLSSLELGDSALYFCASSVGLAGDLDTQYFGPGTRLTVL.

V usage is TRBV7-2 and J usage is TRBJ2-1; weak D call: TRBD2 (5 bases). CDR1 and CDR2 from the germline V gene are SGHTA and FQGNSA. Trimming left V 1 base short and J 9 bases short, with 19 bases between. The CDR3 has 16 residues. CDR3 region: CASSLERTGNSREQFF. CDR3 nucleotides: TGTGCCAGCAGCTTAGAGCGAACGGGAAATTCCCGTGAGCAGTTCTTC.

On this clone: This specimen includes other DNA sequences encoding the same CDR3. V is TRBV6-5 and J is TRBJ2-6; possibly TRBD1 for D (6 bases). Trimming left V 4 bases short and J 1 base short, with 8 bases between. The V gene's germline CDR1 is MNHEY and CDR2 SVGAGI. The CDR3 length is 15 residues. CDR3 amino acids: CASSLQGSGANVLTF. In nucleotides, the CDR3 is TGTGCCAGCAGTTTACAGGGATCTGGGGCCAACGTCCTGACTTTC.

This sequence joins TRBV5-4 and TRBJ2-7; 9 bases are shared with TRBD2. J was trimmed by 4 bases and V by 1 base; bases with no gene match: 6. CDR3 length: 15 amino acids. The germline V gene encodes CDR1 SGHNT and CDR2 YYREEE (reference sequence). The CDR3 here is CASSLPLAGYYEQYF. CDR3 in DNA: TGTGCCAGCAGCTTGCCCCTAGCGGGATATTACGAGCAGTACTTC. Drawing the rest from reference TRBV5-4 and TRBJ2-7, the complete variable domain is ETGVTQSPTHLIKTRGQQVTLRCSSQSGHNTVSWYQQALGQGPQFIFQYYREEENGRGNFPPRFSGLQFPNYSSELNVNALELDDSALYLCASSLPLAGYYEQYFGPGTRLTVT.

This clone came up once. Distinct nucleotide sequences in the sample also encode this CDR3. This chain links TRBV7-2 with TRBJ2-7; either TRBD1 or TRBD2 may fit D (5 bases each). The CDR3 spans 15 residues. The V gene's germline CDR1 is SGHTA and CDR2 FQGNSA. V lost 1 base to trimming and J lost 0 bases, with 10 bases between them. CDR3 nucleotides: TGTGCCAGCAGCTTAGTCGGGGCAAGCTCCTACGAGCAGTACTTC. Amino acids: CASSLVGASSYEQYF.